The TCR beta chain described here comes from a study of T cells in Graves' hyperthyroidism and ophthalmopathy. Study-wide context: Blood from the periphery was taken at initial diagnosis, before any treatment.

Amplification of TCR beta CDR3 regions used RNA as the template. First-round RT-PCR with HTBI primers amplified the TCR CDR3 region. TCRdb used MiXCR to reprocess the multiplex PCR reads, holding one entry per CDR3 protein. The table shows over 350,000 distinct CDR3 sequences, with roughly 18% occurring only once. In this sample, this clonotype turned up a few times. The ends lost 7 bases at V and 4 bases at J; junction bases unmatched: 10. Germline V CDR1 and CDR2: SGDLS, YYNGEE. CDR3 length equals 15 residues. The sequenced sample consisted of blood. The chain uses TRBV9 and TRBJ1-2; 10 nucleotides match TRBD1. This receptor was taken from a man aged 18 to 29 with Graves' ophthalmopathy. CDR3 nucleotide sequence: TGTGCCAGCCGGGACCCGGGACAGGGGATCTATGGCTACACCTTC. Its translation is CASRDPGQGIYGYTF. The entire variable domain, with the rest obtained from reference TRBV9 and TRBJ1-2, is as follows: DSGVTQTPKHLITATGQRVTLRCSPRSGDLSVYWYQQSLDQGLQFLIQYYNGEERAKGNILERFSAQQFPDLHSELNLSSLELGDSALYFCASRDPGQGIYGYTFGSGTRLTVV.